Listed below are T cell receptor beta chains from one sample, sequenced in a study of cytomegalovirus exposure and HLA in healthy donors. The table came from immunoSEQ multiplex PCR; TCRdb's copy has only in-frame clones and leaves some out. Here the sample spans some 110,000 clones, roughly four fifths being singletons. Sample: PBMCs. Receptor source: a man aged 30 to 45 in good health and CMV-seropositive. Both conserved end residues are part of each CDR3. Each record gives: J gene, D gene, V gene, clone size, CDR3 protein, CDR3 DNA. D genes are given only for firm matches. The listing skips clone size in some rows; elsewhere it reads once, few, many or a size class.

>TRBJ2-6|.|TRBV5-8|few
CASSPFWANVLTF
TGTGCCAGTAGCCCCTTCTGGGCCAACGTCCTGACTTTC
>TRBJ1-3|TRBD1|TRBV13|.
CASRRGTGPSGNTIYF
TGTGCCAGCAGACGAGGGACAGGGCCCTCTGGAAACACCATATATTTT
>TRBJ2-3|.|TRBV6-1|.
CASSETRTVSAQYF
TGTGCCAGCAGTGAAACGCGGACAGTAAGTGCGCAGTATTTT
>TRBJ2-2|.|TRBV15|.
CATSRGRTANTGELFF
TGTGCCACCAGCAGAGGTCGGACAGCGAACACCGGGGAGCTGTTTTTT
>TRBJ2-7|TRBD2|TRBV7-9|medium-sized
CASSLEYGLAPYEQYF
TGTGCCAGCAGCTTAGAGTATGGACTAGCCCCCTACGAGCAGTACTTC
>TRBJ1-3|TRBD1|TRBV28|few
CASTQQGAPGNTIYF
TGTGCCAGCACCCAACAGGGGGCGCCCGGAAACACCATATATTTT
>TRBJ2-4|.|TRBV29-1|.
CSVEEGERGNIQYF
TGCAGCGTTGAAGAAGGAGAGAGAGGGAACATTCAGTACTTC
>TRBJ1-4|.|TRBV18|.
CASSPEPDSFNEKLFF
TGTGCCAGCTCACCCGAACCGGACAGCTTTAATGAAAAACTGTTTTTT
>TRBJ2-5|.|TRBV7-2|.
CASSGGYNWMETQYF
TGTGCCAGCAGCGGAGGGTACAACTGGATGGAGACCCAGTACTTC
>TRBJ2-5|.|TRBV5-1|.
CASSDPPGTDQETQYF
TGCGCCAGCAGCGACCCCCCTGGCACAGATCAAGAGACCCAGTACTTC